This T cell receptor (beta chain) was sequenced for a study of CD8 T cells in ankylosing spondylitis. Regarding the study as a whole: Matched ankylosing spondylitis synovial fluid reportedly contained a significantly enriched population of disease-linked clones.

CDR3 length: 14 residues. Per germline, CDR1 SGHVS and CDR2 FQNEAQ. Trimming shortened V by 1 base and J by 3 bases, and 10 bases separated the two germline ends. Remarks on this clonotype: The target antigen is unknown.

Quantitative 5'-RACE with molecular barcodes generated TCR beta libraries. Each CDR3 protein is one row after TCRdb ran MiXCR on the 5' RACE reads. The sample has some 150,000 distinct CDR3 sequences; around 43% are singletons. The V and J genes are TRBV7-8 and TRBJ2-7; D gene ambiguous. The source material was synovial fluid, either unsorted or a sorted T cell fraction (not recorded which). The origin of this receptor is a male donor with ankylosing spondylitis. CDR3 region: CASSLVGLGYEQYF. CDR3 coding DNA: TGTGCCAGCAGCTTAGTCGGGCTGGGCTACGAGCAGTACTTC.